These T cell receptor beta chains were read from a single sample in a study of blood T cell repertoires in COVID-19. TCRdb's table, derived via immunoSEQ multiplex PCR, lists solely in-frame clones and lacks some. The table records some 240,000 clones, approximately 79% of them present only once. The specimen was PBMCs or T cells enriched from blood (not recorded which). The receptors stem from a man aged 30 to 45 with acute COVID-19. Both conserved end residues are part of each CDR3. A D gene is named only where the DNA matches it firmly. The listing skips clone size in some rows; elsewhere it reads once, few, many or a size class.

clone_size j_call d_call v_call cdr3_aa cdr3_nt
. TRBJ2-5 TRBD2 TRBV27 CASSSLAGGPGETQYF TGTGCCAGCAGTTCCCTAGCGGGAGGGCCCGGAGAGACCCAGTACTTC
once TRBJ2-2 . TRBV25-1 CASSRRRAAGELFF TGTGCCAGCAGCCGGCGGAGGGCGGCCGGGGAGCTGTTTTTT
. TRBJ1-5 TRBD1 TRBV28 CASSADRGQPQHF TGTGCCAGCAGTGCTGACAGGGGACAGCCCCAGCATTTT
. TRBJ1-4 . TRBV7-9 CASSSLVVNLLFF TGTGCCAGCAGCTCCCTAGTCGTTAATTTACTGTTTTTT
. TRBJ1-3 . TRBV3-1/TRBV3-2 CASSQGGGSGNTIYF TGTGCCAGCAGCCAGGGAGGCGGCTCTGGAAACACCATATATTTT
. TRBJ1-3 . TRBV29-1 CSVEVLSRGGNTIYF TGCAGCGTCGAAGTGTTATCCCGCGGGGGAAACACCATATATTTT
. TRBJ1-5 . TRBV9 CASSVDSYNQPQHF TGTGCCAGCAGCGTAGACAGCTACAATCAGCCCCAGCATTTT
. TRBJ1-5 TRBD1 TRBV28 CASSPLDARGSGRSQPQHF TGTGCCAGCAGTCCCCTGGACGCCAGGGGGTCGGGTCGTAGTCAGCCCCAGCATTTT
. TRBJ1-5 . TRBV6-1 CASSDKGLSNQPQHF TGTGCCAGCAGTGATAAGGGGTTGAGCAATCAGCCCCAGCATTTT
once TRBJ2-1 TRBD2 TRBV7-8 CASSQRVSGKGEQFF TGTGCCAGCAGCCAGCGGGTTAGCGGGAAAGGTGAGCAGTTCTTC
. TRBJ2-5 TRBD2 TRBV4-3 CASSQEVSGEETQYF TGCGCCAGCAGCCAAGAAGTTAGCGGGGAAGAGACCCAGTACTTC
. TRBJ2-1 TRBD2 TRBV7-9 CASSPLAGGSYNEQFF TGTGCCAGCAGCCCACTAGCGGGAGGGTCCTACAATGAGCAGTTCTTC
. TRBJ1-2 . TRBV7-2 CASSLARDGYTF TGTGCCAGCAGCTTGGCTCGTGATGGCTACACCTTC
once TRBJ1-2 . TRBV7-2 CASSLVGEAGYTF TGTGCCAGCAGCTTAGTAGGGGAGGCAGGCTACACCTTC
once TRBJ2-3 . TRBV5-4 CASRFEGNTDTQYF TGTGCCAGCAGGTTCGAGGGAAACACAGATACGCAGTATTTT
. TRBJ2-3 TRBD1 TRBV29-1 CSAQGAWDTQYF TGCAGCGCCCAGGGGGCTTGGGATACGCAGTATTTT
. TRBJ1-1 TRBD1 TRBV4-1 CASSRGTGSEAFF TGCGCCAGCAGCCGGGGGACAGGCTCTGAAGCTTTCTTT
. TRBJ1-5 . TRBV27 CASSGQTNQPQHF TGTGCCAGCAGTGGGCAGACCAATCAGCCCCAGCATTTT
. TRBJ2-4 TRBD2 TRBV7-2 CASSLEAGVAKNIQYF TGTGCCAGCAGCTTAGAAGCGGGGGTAGCCAAAAACATTCAGTACTTC
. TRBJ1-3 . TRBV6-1 CASSEPGRGGGNTIYF TGTGCCAGCAGTGAACCAGGCAGGGGTGGTGGAAACACCATATATTTT
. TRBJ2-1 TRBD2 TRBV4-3 CASSQTTSGEQFF TGCGCCAGCAGCCAGACCACTAGCGGGGAGCAGTTCTTC
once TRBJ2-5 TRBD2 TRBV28 CASSPRGVQETQYF TGTGCCAGCAGTCCCCGGGGGGTCCAAGAGACCCAGTACTTC
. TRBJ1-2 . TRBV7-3 CASSPNSRTAKSGNGYTF TGTGCCAGCAGCCCGAATTCACGAACGGCAAAGTCGGGGAATGGCTACACCTTC
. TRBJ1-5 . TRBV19 CASSISKGDQPQHF TGTGCCAGTAGTATCTCAAAGGGGGATCAGCCCCAGCATTTT
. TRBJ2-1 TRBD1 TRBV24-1 CATSDRNLRDRDQYNEQFF TGTGCCACCAGTGACCGTAACCTCCGGGACAGGGACCAATACAATGAGCAGTTCTTC
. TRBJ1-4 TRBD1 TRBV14 CASSRTTGASEKLFF TGTGCCAGCAGCCGAACGACAGGGGCCTCTGAAAAACTGTTTTTT
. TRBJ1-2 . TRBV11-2 CASSLRGTYGYTF TGTGCCAGCAGCTTAAGGGGCACCTATGGCTACACCTTC
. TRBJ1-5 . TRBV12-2 CASRGAGKQVLIRSNQPQHF TGTGCAAGTCGGGGTGCGGGGAAACAGGTTCTAATAAGGAGCAATCAGCCCCAGCATTTT
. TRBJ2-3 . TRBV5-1 CASSFGLRTRPDTQYF TGTGCCAGCAGCTTCGGGCTCCGGACACGGCCGGATACGCAGTATTTT
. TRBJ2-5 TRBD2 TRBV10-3 CAIGTSGQETQYF TGTGCCATCGGAACTAGCGGACAAGAGACCCAGTACTTC
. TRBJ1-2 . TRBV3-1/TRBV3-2 CASSPTASGAQGGYTF TGTGCCAGCAGCCCGACCGCATCAGGAGCTCAGGGCGGCTACACCTTC
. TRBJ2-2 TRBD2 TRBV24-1 CATTKGTSDGELFF TGTGCCACCACGAAAGGGACTAGCGACGGGGAGCTGTTTTTT
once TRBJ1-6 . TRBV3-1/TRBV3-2 CASSQRSSSPLHF TGTGCCAGCAGCCAGAGGTCCTCCTCACCCCTCCACTTT
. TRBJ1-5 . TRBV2 CASNDRNSNQPQHF TGTGCCAGTAACGACAGGAATAGCAATCAGCCCCAGCATTTT
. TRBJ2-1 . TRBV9 CASSVWDSNYNEQFF TGTGCCAGCAGCGTTTGGGACTCGAACTACAATGAGCAGTTCTTC
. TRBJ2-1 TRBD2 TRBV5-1 CASSRGLAGGEQFF TGTGCCAGCAGCCGTGGACTAGCGGGAGGAGAGCAGTTCTTC
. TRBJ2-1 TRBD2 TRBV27 CASSRRLAPYNEQFF TGTGCCAGCAGCCGCAGACTAGCTCCCTACAATGAGCAGTTCTTC
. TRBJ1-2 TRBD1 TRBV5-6 CASRRGQGNGYTF TGTGCCAGCAGACGGGGACAGGGTAACGGCTACACCTTC
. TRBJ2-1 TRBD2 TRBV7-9 CASSGLVAGEYEQFF TGTGCCAGCAGCGGTTTGGTAGCGGGGGAATATGAGCAGTTCTTC
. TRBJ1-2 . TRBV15 CATSRDYGGSYGYTF TGTGCCACCAGCAGAGATTACGGAGGGTCCTATGGCTACACCTTC
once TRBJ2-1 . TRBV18 CASSPIGPIGRYNEQFF TGTGCCAGCTCGCCGATTGGGCCCATTGGCCGATACAATGAGCAGTTCTTC
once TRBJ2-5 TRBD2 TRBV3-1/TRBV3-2 CASSVGGGGQETQYF TGTGCCAGCAGCGTTGGTGGCGGGGGACAAGAGACCCAGTACTTC
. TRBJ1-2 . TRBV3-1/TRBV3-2 CASSHRGRPASGYTF TGTGCCAGCAGCCACCGAGGGAGGCCGGCGAGCGGCTACACCTTC
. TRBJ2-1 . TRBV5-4 CASSFFGGNEQFF TGTGCCAGCAGCTTTTTCGGCGGCAATGAGCAGTTCTTC
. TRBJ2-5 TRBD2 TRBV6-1 CASREVLAEETQYF TGTGCCAGCAGAGAAGTACTAGCGGAAGAGACCCAGTACTTC
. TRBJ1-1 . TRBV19 CASSSVQGWDTEAFF TGTGCCAGTAGTTCCGTCCAGGGCTGGGACACTGAAGCTTTCTTT
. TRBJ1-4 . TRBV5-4 CASSSAGLGEKLFF TGTGCCAGCAGCTCTGCGGGCCTTGGGGAAAAACTGTTTTTT
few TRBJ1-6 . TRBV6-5 CASSYDIYNSPLHF TGTGCCAGCAGTTACGACATCTATAATTCACCCCTCCACTTT
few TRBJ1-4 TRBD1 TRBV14 CASSQDRTDRGNEKLFF TGTGCCAGCAGCCAAGACCGGACGGACAGGGGGAATGAAAAACTGTTTTTT
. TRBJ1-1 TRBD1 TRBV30 CAWRTRDRLYTEAFF TGTGCCTGGAGGACTCGGGACAGACTATACACTGAAGCTTTCTTT
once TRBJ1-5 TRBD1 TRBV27 CASSLSLPGQGADQPQHF TGTGCCAGCAGTTTATCCCTTCCGGGACAGGGGGCGGATCAGCCCCAGCATTTT
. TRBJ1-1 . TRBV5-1 CASSDFKTANTEAFF TGCGCCAGCAGCGATTTTAAGACAGCAAACACTGAAGCTTTCTTT
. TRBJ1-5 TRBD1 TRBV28 CASLRGDRGLSQPQHF TGTGCCAGTCTCCGTGGGGACAGGGGGCTCTCTCAGCCCCAGCATTTT
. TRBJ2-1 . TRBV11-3 CASSLFGGTEDEQFF TGTGCCAGCAGCTTATTTGGCGGGACCGAGGATGAGCAGTTCTTC
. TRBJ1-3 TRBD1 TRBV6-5 CASSPGGSGNTIYF TGTGCCAGCAGCCCAGGGGGCTCTGGAAACACCATATATTTT
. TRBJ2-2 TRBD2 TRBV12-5 CASGTSGKNTGELFF TGTGCTAGTGGCACCAGCGGGAAGAATACCGGGGAGCTGTTTTTT
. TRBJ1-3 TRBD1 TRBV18 CASSPGQGSGNTIYF TGTGCCAGCTCACCAGGACAGGGGTCGGGAAACACCATATATTTT
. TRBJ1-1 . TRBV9 CASSVGKGGTEAFF TGTGCCAGCAGCGTAGGGAAGGGAGGAACTGAAGCTTTCTTT
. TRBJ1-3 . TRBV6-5 CASSLGRGNTIYF TGTGCCAGCAGTCTCGGCCGGGGGAACACCATATATTTT
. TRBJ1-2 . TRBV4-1 CASSQDVTSNYGYTF TGCGCCAGCAGCCAAGACGTCACTTCTAACTATGGCTACACCTTC